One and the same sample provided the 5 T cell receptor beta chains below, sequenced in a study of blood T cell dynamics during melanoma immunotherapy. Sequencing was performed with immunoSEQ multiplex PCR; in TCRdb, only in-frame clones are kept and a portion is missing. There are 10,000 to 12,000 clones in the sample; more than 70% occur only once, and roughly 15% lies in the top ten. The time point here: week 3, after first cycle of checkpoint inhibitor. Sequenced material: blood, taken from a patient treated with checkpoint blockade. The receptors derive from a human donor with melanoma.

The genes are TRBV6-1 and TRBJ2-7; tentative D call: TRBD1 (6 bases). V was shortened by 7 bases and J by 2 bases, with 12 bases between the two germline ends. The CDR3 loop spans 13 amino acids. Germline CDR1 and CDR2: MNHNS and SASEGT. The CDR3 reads CASTDRNTYEQYF. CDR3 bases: TGTGCCAGCACAGACAGGAATACCTACGAGCAGTACTTC.

The CDR3 sequence is CASSLGFETGNEQYF. The CDR3 DNA reads TGTGCCAGCAGCTTGGGCTTTGAGACAGGGAACGAGCAGTACTTC. J is TRBJ2-7 and V is TRBV5-4; 7 bases map to TRBD1. The CDR3 sequence is 15 residues long. The J segment lost 5 bases and the V segment lost 0 bases, leaving 8 bases of the junction unmatched. CDR1 and CDR2 (germline): SGHNT, YYREEE (reference sequence).

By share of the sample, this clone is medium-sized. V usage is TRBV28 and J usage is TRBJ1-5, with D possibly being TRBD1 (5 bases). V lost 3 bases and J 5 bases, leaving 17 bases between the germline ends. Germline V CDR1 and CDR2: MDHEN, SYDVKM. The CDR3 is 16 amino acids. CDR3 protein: CASSFGGGFVDQPQHF. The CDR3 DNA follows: TGTGCCAGCAGTTTTGGCGGGGGGTTCGTCGATCAGCCCCAGCATTTT.

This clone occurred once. In nucleotides, the CDR3 is TGTGCCAGCAGTAGGGAGGGGACCGGGGAGCTGTTTTTT. Translated: CASSREGTGELFF. The V call is TRBV6-5, the J call TRBJ2-2, with TRBD2 matching over 7 bases. The CDR3 sequence is 13 residues long. V lost 5 bases, J lost 5 bases, and 2 bases stayed unmatched. CDR1 is MNHEY, CDR2 SVGAGI, per germline.

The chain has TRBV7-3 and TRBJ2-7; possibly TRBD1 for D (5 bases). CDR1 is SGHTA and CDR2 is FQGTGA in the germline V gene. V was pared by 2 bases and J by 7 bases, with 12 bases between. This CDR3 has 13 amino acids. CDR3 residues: CASSLLTDTEQYF. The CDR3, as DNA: TGTGCCAGCAGCTTACTAACGGACACAGAGCAGTACTTC.